This T cell receptor beta chain was captured in a study of regulatory T cells in long-lasting Graves disease. The sample holds many counts of this clonotype. Its antigen remains unknown. This CDR3 is built from 16 residues. Deletions cut 5 bases from V and 6 bases from J, with 19 bases between. The germline gives CDR1 SGHVS, CDR2 FQNEAQ. Time point indicated: persistent/refractory GD, antithyroid drugs over 5 years with positive TRAb. From RNA extracted from PBMCs, the TCR library was made. It was by American Thyroid Association guidelines that Graves' disease was diagnosed. CDR3 regions were amplified by Arm-PCR using iRepertoire HTBI primers to build TCR beta libraries. Source study methods: Identified segments across samples numbered just over 60 TRBV and about 13 TRBJ. Each CDR3 protein is one row after TCRdb ran MiXCR on the multiplex PCR reads. Clone size and V and J calls follow TCRdb, not the original study. The sample holds 400,000 to 500,000 distinct CDR3 sequences; roughly 21% are singletons and the top ten take roughly 6.9%.

Study observations and caveats: Patients with persistent disease showed a bias toward TRBV28, TRBJ1-2 and TRBJ2-5. Having only a small sample size may have limited accuracy.

The receptor's source is a female donor with Graves disease. The chain couples TRBV7-8 to TRBJ2-2; TRBD1 or TRBD2 may be the D gene (5 bases each). Sequencing was performed on peripheral blood mononuclear cells (PBMCs), taken when the disease was refractory, from a patient treated with antithyroid drugs. The CDR3 loop reads CASSLGRSLLAGELFF. The CDR3 bases are TGTGCCAGCAGCCTGGGACGGTCCCTACTGGCCGGGGAGCTGTTTTTT.